These 32 T cell receptor beta chains originate from one sample sequenced in a study of blood T cell repertoires in COVID-19. The table came from immunoSEQ multiplex PCR; TCRdb's copy has only in-frame clones and leaves some out. This sample yields 150,000 to 200,000 clones, of which under 90% are seen a single time; approximately 14% belongs to the top ten. The sequenced material came from peripheral blood. These receptor sequences come from a man between 25 and 39 years old with active or convalescent COVID-19.

This clone occurred a few times. The rearrangement joins TRBV7-9 to TRBJ1-1; tentatively, D is TRBD1 (5 bases). Trimming took 5 bases from V and 1 from J, leaving 11 bases between them. CDR3 length equals 14 residues. Per germline, CDR1 SEHNR and CDR2 FQNEAQ (reference sequence). The CDR3, as DNA: TGTGCCAGCAGCCCTGGGGCCCAGAACACTGAAGCTTTCTTT. It is translated as CASSPGAQNTEAFF. Looking up the rest from reference TRBV7-9 and TRBJ1-1 gives the full variable domain: DTGVSQNPRHKITKRGQNVTFRCDPISEHNRLYWYRQTLGQGPEFLTYFQNEAQLEKSRLLSDRFSAERPKGSFSTLEIQRTEQGDSAMYLCASSPGAQNTEAFFGQGTRLTVV.

The chain is built from TRBV9 and TRBJ2-1; D unclear. CDR1 SGDLS and CDR2 YYNGEE come from the germline V gene. The CDR3 has 15 residues. Trimming took 0 bases from V and 2 from J, leaving 9 bases between them. This CDR3 is CASSVEKTAYNEQFF. In DNA, the CDR3 is TGTGCCAGCAGCGTAGAGAAAACGGCCTACAATGAGCAGTTCTTC.

The chain employs TRBV10-1 and TRBJ2-7; no reliable D call. The germline gives CDR1 WNHNN, CDR2 SYGVQD (reference sequence). The V end was cut by 0 bases, the J end by 4 bases, with 7 bases between. The CDR3 has 13 residues. The CDR3 loop reads CASSESPGYEQYV. In nucleotides, the CDR3 is TGCGCCAGCAGTGAGTCCCCAGGATACGAGCAGTACGTC.

The J gene is TRBJ1-5, the V gene TRBV30, with 7 bases lining up with TRBD1. V shed 1 base and J 0 bases; nucleotides not matched to a gene: 6. The CDR3 length is 16 residues. CDR1 GTSNPN and CDR2 SVGIG come from the germline V gene (reference sequence). CDR3 bases: TGTGCCTGGAGTGAGGCAGGGGGGCCTAGCAATCAGCCCCAGCATTTT. Translation: CAWSEAGGPSNQPQHF.

The chain uses TRBV19 and TRBJ2-2; D uncertain. Between the trimmed V and J ends, which lost 2 bases and 2 bases, there was a span of 6 bases. This CDR3 comprises 14 residues. From germline, CDR1 is LNHDA and CDR2 SQIVND (reference sequence). CDR3 sequence: CASSISHNTGELFF. The CDR3 DNA reads TGTGCCAGTAGTATAAGCCACAACACCGGGGAGCTGTTTTTT.

This clone was counted a few times. The V and J genes are TRBV12-3 or TRBV12-4 and TRBJ2-7; TRBD2 matches 9 bases. This CDR3 comprises 12 residues. The trim removed 6 bases at V and 10 bases at J, leaving 7 bases unmatched. The CDR3 DNA follows: TGTGCCAGCAGCCTCACTAGCGGGCACCAGTACTTC. This sequence encodes CASSLTSGHQYF.

The chain uses TRBV7-5 and TRBJ1-1; TRBD1 was called by the table and not checked on the DNA. TRBV7-5 has pseudogene status. This CDR3 region has 11 residues. The chain's CDR3 is CVRPGGQQAFF. Written as DNA, the CDR3 is TGTGTCAGACCCGGGGGACAGCAAGCTTTCTTT.

This chain uses TRBV5-5 with TRBJ2-7; TRBD2 agrees at 8 bases. Germline CDR1 and CDR2: SGHKS and YYEKEE (reference sequence). CDR3 length equals 15 residues. J lost 1 base, V lost 4 bases, and 7 bases had no gene match. As DNA, the CDR3 is TGTGCCAGCAGCCCAGAGCGGGAGTTATCCTACGAGCAGTACTTC. Its translation: CASSPERELSYEQYF. The variable domain in full, completed from reference TRBV5-5 and TRBJ2-7, reads DAGVTQSPTHLIKTRGQQVTLRCSPISGHKSVSWYQQVLGQGPQFIFQYYEKEERGRGNFPDRFSARQFPNYSSELNVNALLLGDSALYLCASSPERELSYEQYFGPGTRLTVT.

This clone came up once. The chain is built from TRBV9 and TRBJ1-1; D may be TRBD1 (6 bases). Between the trimmed V and J ends, which lost 0 bases and 0 bases, there was a span of 12 bases. This CDR3 has 16 residues. From germline, CDR1 is SGDLS and CDR2 YYNGEE. In DNA, the CDR3 is TGTGCCAGCAGCGTAGCCCCCCCAGGGGTGAACACTGAAGCTTTCTTT. Translated: CASSVAPPGVNTEAFF.

V is TRBV6-5 and J is TRBJ1-2; no clear D. The CDR3 extends over 11 amino acids. Per the germline V gene, CDR1 is MNHEY and CDR2 is SVGAGI. V was shortened by 4 bases and J by 8 bases, with 8 bases between the two germline ends. Here the CDR3 DNA reads TGTGCCAGCAGTTCTGTGGGCGGCTACACCTTC. Translating it yields CASSSVGGYTF.

This sequence joins TRBV15 and TRBJ1-2, with D unclear. V was shortened by 5 bases and J by 1 base, with 11 bases between the two germline ends. The CDR3 sequence is 14 residues long. Per the germline V gene, CDR1 is LNHNV and CDR2 is YYDKDF (reference sequence). The CDR3 coding sequence is TGTGCCACCAGCTCGCAACATAATAACTATGGCTACACCTTC. Translated: CATSSQHNNYGYTF. Full variable domain (missing parts from reference TRBV15 and TRBJ1-2): DAMVIQNPRYQVTQFGKPVTLSCSQTLNHNVMYWYQQKSSQAPKLLFHYYDKDFNNEADTPDNFQSRRPNTSFCFLDIRSPGLGDTAMYLCATSSQHNNYGYTFGSGTRLTVV.

The chain has TRBV5-1 and TRBJ1-3; 8 nucleotides agree with TRBD1. The CDR3 length is 15 residues. V shed 1 base and J 4 bases; nucleotides not matched to a gene: 4. CDR1 SGHRS and CDR2 YFSETQ come from the germline V gene. CDR3 residues: CASSLTGGPGNTIYF. In DNA form, the CDR3 reads TGCGCCAGCAGCTTGACAGGGGGACCCGGAAACACCATATATTTT.

J is TRBJ1-1 and V is TRBV12-3 or TRBV12-4; 9 nucleotides match TRBD1. The CDR3 has 13 amino acids. V lost 5 bases, J lost 5 bases, and 3 bases stayed unmatched. CDR3 sequence reads: CASSTDRGTEAFF. As DNA, the CDR3 is TGTGCCAGCAGTACCGACAGGGGGACTGAAGCTTTCTTT.

The CDR3 protein is CASSVGGTLGQGGYTF. The DNA of the CDR3 is TGTGCCAGCAGCGTAGGGGGGACTCTCGGACAGGGTGGCTACACCTTC. V and J are TRBV9 and TRBJ1-2; TRBD1 agrees at 8 bases. Losses at the gene ends were 0 bases for V and 7 bases for J; bases not matched to a gene: 11. Germline CDR1 is SGDLS and CDR2 is YYNGEE. The CDR3 is 16 amino acids.

The chain links TRBV11-2 to TRBJ2-7, with 8 nucleotides matching TRBD2. This CDR3 is built from 15 residues. Trimming cost V 5 bases and J 2 bases; bases outside gene matches: 8. Per germline, CDR1 SGHAT and CDR2 FQNNGV. DNA for the CDR3: TGTGCCAGCAGCCCGAGCCCGGGAGGGCCCTACGAGCAGTACTTC. Translated, it gives CASSPSPGGPYEQYF.

The chain has TRBV5-8 and TRBJ1-2; D may be TRBD1 (6 bases). From germline, CDR1 is SGHTS and CDR2 YDEGEE. Trimming took off 3 bases at V and 5 bases at J, with 11 bases between the two ends. The CDR3 sequence is 13 residues long. Written as DNA, the CDR3 is TGTGCCAGCAGCTGGACAGAGTCGTATGGCTACACCTTC. Translated, it gives CASSWTESYGYTF.

This clone was picked up a small number of times. This chain connects TRBV9 to TRBJ2-2; TRBD1 aligns across 7 bases. Trimming cost V 4 bases and J 1 base; bases outside gene matches: 4. The CDR3 runs 15 residues. Germline V gene data show CDR1 as SGDLS and CDR2 as YYNGEE. The DNA for the CDR3 is TGTGCCAGCAGCACCAGACAGGGGAACACCGGGGAGCTGTTTTTT. Translating it yields CASSTRQGNTGELFF.

This chain links TRBV30 with TRBJ1-5, with no clear D. The CDR3 length is 13 residues. CDR1 GTSNPN and CDR2 SVGIG come from the germline V gene (reference sequence). Deletions cut 3 bases from V and 7 bases from J, with 13 bases between. The DNA for the CDR3 is TGTGCCTGGAGGGCGGGGAAGGCCCAGCCCCAGCATTTT. Its translation is CAWRAGKAQPQHF.

This chain uses TRBV19 with TRBJ1-2, with 10 bases lining up with TRBD1. Germline V gene sequence: CDR1 LNHDA, CDR2 SQIVND (reference sequence). V lost 6 bases to trimming and J lost 6 bases; unmatched junction nucleotides: 22. The CDR3 length is 19 residues. The CDR3 region has the DNA TGTGCCAGTAGATCAAGGGGGGTCGTTCAGGGACAGGGGTTCGATGGCTACACCTTC. Protein sequence: CASRSRGVVQGQGFDGYTF.

The rearrangement uses TRBV6-6 and TRBJ1-1; D is possibly TRBD1 (6 bases). The V end lost 5 bases, the J end lost 8 bases, and 12 bases lay between the germline ends. CDR1 and CDR2 from the germline V gene are MNHNY and SVGAGI (reference sequence). The CDR3 is 12 amino acids. The CDR3 DNA reads TGTGCCAGCAGTACAGGGAGGGGCGAAGCTTTCTTT. Protein sequence: CASSTGRGEAFF.

The rearrangement joins TRBV11-2 to TRBJ2-1; possibly TRBD2 for D (5 bases). V lost 1 base to trimming and J lost 9 bases, with 10 bases between them. This CDR3 spans 13 amino acids. Germline lookup yields CDR1 SGHAT and CDR2 FQNNGV. The chain's CDR3 is CASSLGERTEQFF. The CDR3 region has the DNA TGTGCCAGCAGCTTAGGGGAGCGCACTGAGCAGTTCTTC. Full variable domain (missing parts from reference TRBV11-2 and TRBJ2-1): EAGVAQSPRYKIIEKRQSVAFWCNPISGHATLYWYQQILGQGPKLLIQFQNNGVVDDSQLPKDRFSAERLKGVDSTLKIQPAKLEDSAVYLCASSLGERTEQFFGPGTRLTVL.

In this sample, this clone turned up a few times. The chain recombines TRBV7-2 with TRBJ2-3; 7 nucleotides align to TRBD2. Trimming at V came to 1 base and at J to 4 bases, leaving 2 bases not matched to a gene. Germline V gene lookup returns CDR1 SGHTA and CDR2 FQGNSA. The CDR3 has 14 amino acids. The CDR3 DNA is TGTGCCAGCAGCTTAGTGGGGGGGTCAGATACGCAGTATTTT. Residues: CASSLVGGSDTQYF.

This rearrangement joins TRBV27 to TRBJ1-3; no definite D call. The V gene's germline CDR1 is MNHEY and CDR2 SMNVEV (reference sequence). The CDR3 has 13 amino acids. V lost 6 bases, J lost 0 bases, and 6 bases lay in between. The CDR3 here is CASRTNSGNTIYF. DNA for the CDR3: TGTGCCAGCAGGACAAACTCTGGAAACACCATATATTTT.

V is TRBV6-5 and J is TRBJ1-3; no clear D. CDR3 length: 15 residues. Between the trimmed V and J ends, which lost 2 bases and 0 bases, there was a span of 8 bases. Germline assignment: CDR1 MNHEY and CDR2 SVGAGI. The CDR3 nucleotides read TGTGCCAGCAGTTACCGGAGGGCCTCTGGAAACACCATATATTTT. Translation: CASSYRRASGNTIYF.

The chain employs TRBV12-5 and TRBJ2-3, with 13 nucleotides matching TRBD2. Germline CDR1 reads LGHNT; CDR2 reads FRNRAP. The V gene end was trimmed by 1 base and the J gene end by 0 bases; junction bases not matched to a gene: 1. The length of the CDR3 is 17 residues. The CDR3 protein is CASGLGLAGGSTDTQYF. The CDR3 coding sequence is TGTGCTAGTGGTTTGGGACTAGCGGGAGGTAGCACAGATACGCAGTATTTT.

This clone has just a few counts. This chain connects TRBV9 to TRBJ1-3; D gene uncertain. Germline lookup yields CDR1 SGDLS and CDR2 YYNGEE. This CDR3 has 14 amino acids. V was trimmed by 0 bases and J by 6 bases, leaving 10 bases between them. The CDR3 DNA reads TGTGCCAGCAGCGTAGGAACAGCATCAAACACCATATATTTT. Encoded protein: CASSVGTASNTIYF.

The rearrangement uses TRBV11-3 and TRBJ2-1, with a weak D call TRBD1 (5 bases). Germline CDR1 and CDR2: SGHNT and YENEEA. CDR3 length equals 14 residues. V was trimmed by 1 base and J by 10 bases, leaving 14 bases between them. The CDR3 spells CASSLGSWSGEQFF. For the CDR3, the DNA is TGTGCCAGCAGCTTAGGAAGCTGGTCAGGGGAGCAGTTCTTC.

The genes are TRBV5-8 and TRBJ2-3, with 10 bases identical to TRBD2. The CDR3 spans 17 residues. Trimming cost V 1 base and J 1 base; bases outside gene matches: 6. Germline lookup yields CDR1 SGHTS and CDR2 YDEGEE. The CDR3 region has the DNA TGTGCCAGCAGCTTGTGGGTAGCGGGGGGAGGCACAGATACGCAGTATTTT. It translates to CASSLWVAGGGTDTQYF.

The CDR3 loop is CASSEGDSSYEQYV. The CDR3 DNA is TGTGCCAGCAGTGAAGGAGACAGCTCCTACGAGCAGTACGTC. The rearrangement joins TRBV6-1 to TRBJ2-7; D perhaps matches TRBD1 (5 bases). Germline V gene sequence: CDR1 MNHNS, CDR2 SASEGT. Trimming cost V 1 base and J 0 bases, with 7 bases left between them. The CDR3 consists of 14 residues.

This chain joins TRBV30 and TRBJ1-1, with TRBD1 matching over 10 bases. Germline V gene lookup returns CDR1 GTSNPN and CDR2 SVGIG (reference sequence). Trimming cost V 2 bases and J 0 bases; bases outside gene matches: 6. The CDR3 spans 16 residues. The CDR3 loop reads CAWSIGQGGVNTEAFF. In DNA form, the CDR3 reads TGTGCCTGGAGTATAGGACAGGGGGGAGTGAACACTGAAGCTTTCTTT.

This rearrangement joins TRBV7-3 to TRBJ1-2, with unresolved D. The germline CDR1 and CDR2 sequences are SGHTA and FQGTGA. V was clipped by 4 bases and J by 8 bases, with 11 bases between them. CDR3 length: 12 residues. The CDR3 loop is CASSSEGRGYTF. In DNA, the CDR3 is TGTGCCAGCAGCTCAGAGGGCCGGGGCTACACCTTC.

The chain recombines TRBV10-1 with TRBJ2-3; 11 bases map to TRBD2. The CDR3 runs 16 residues. CDR1 and CDR2 from the germline V gene are WNHNN and SYGVQD (reference sequence). J was trimmed by 2 bases and V by 2 bases; bases with no gene match: 3. CDR3 in amino acids: CASSERLAGLTDTQYF. DNA for the CDR3: TGCGCCAGCAGTGAGCGACTAGCGGGGCTCACAGATACGCAGTATTTT.